Following are 32 T cell receptor beta chains from one sample sequenced in a study of T-cell memory formation after mild COVID-19. TCRdb re-called the 5' RACE reads through MiXCR, storing one row per CDR3 protein. The sample includes fewer than 250,000 distinct CDR3 sequences, approximately 15% of them seen just once. The sample was PBMCs or a T cell subset sorted from them (not recorded which). The receptors were gathered from an adult woman who had mild COVID-19 (a few samples of this study predate the infection). Cell type and time point are not known.

The CDR3 DNA reads as TGCAGTGCGGGGACTAGCGGACCATCGGGGACCCAGTACTTC. This sequence encodes CSAGTSGPSGTQYF. V gene TRBV20-1 combines with J gene TRBJ2-5; 11 bases are a match to TRBD2. Germline V lookup: CDR1 DFQATT, CDR2 SNEGSKA (reference sequence). The ends lost 6 bases at V and 7 bases at J; junction bases unmatched: 10. This CDR3 has 14 amino acids.

J is TRBJ1-5 and V is TRBV6-6; D possibly corresponds to TRBD1 (6 bases). Trimming removed 8 bases at V and 1 base at J, with 12 bases between. Per the germline V gene, CDR1 is MNHNY and CDR2 is SVGAGI (reference sequence). The CDR3 runs 14 residues. Here the CDR3 DNA reads TGTGCCAGCCAAAAGGGGGTGAGCAATCAGCCCCAGCATTTT. Translating it yields CASQKGVSNQPQHF.

This chain connects TRBV7-2 to TRBJ1-1; D unclear. This CDR3 has 15 residues. The V gene lost 5 bases and the J gene lost 3 bases, with 16 bases spanning the gap. Germline-derived CDR1 and CDR2 are SGHTA and FQGNSA. The CDR3 sequence is CASSPPQRLYTEAFF. CDR3 nucleotides: TGTGCCAGCAGCCCCCCACAGAGGTTGTACACTGAAGCTTTCTTT. Based on the CDR3 plus reference TRBV7-2 and TRBJ1-1, the full variable domain is GAGVSQSPSNKVTEKGKDVELRCDPISGHTALYWYRQSLGQGLEFLIYFQGNSAPDKSGLPSDRFSAERTGGSVSTLTIQRTQQEDSAVYLCASSPPQRLYTEAFFGQGTRLTVV.

This clonotype was recorded a few times. The J gene is TRBJ1-6, the V gene TRBV6-5; possible D gene TRBD1, 6 bases. CDR1 is MNHEY, CDR2 SVGAGI, per germline. The CDR3 consists of 16 residues. The V and J ends lost 2 bases and 3 bases respectively, with 11 bases between them. CDR3 bases: TGTGCCAGCAGTTACGCCGGACAGATCTATAATTCACCCCTCCACTTT. This encodes CASSYAGQIYNSPLHF.

The V and J genes are TRBV4-2 and TRBJ1-2; a possible D gene is TRBD1 (5 bases). CDR3 length: 16 amino acids. Trimming took 0 bases from V and 4 from J, leaving 15 bases between them. CDR1 and CDR2 (germline): LGHNA, YNFKEQ. CDR3 in amino acids: CASSQDTGTRVYGYTF. The CDR3 DNA sequence: TGTGCCAGCAGCCAAGATACCGGGACCAGGGTCTATGGCTACACCTTC.

A few counts support this clonotype. The rearrangement joins TRBV7-9 to TRBJ2-1; unclear D gene. With 5 bases removed from V and 6 bases from J, the gap between germline ends came to 20 bases. The V gene's germline CDR1 is SEHNR and CDR2 FQNEAQ (reference sequence). This CDR3 has 16 amino acids. CDR3 protein: CASSQVIPLSPNEQFF. The CDR3 nucleotides read TGTGCCAGCAGCCAGGTGATCCCTCTCTCCCCCAATGAGCAGTTCTTC. The full variable domain, with the rest looked up from reference TRBV7-9 and TRBJ2-1, is DTGVSQNPRHKITKRGQNVTFRCDPISEHNRLYWYRQTLGQGPEFLTYFQNEAQLEKSRLLSDRFSAERPKGSFSTLEIQRTEQGDSAMYLCASSQVIPLSPNEQFFGPGTRLTVL.

This clonotype was seen a handful of times. The genes are TRBV15 and TRBJ2-3, with 10 positions matching TRBD2. Germline assignment: CDR1 LNHNV and CDR2 YYDKDF (reference sequence). J gave up 2 bases and V 3 bases, and 8 bases lay outside the gene matches. The CDR3 sequence is 17 residues long. CDR3 protein: CATSSLLAGGHTDTQYF. CDR3 nucleotide sequence: TGTGCCACCAGCAGTCTTTTAGCGGGAGGACACACAGATACGCAGTATTTT.

The rearrangement joins TRBV12-3 or TRBV12-4 to TRBJ1-1; 7 bases are shared with TRBD1. V was clipped by 3 bases and J by 1 base; unmatched bases: 5. The CDR3 has 15 residues. The CDR3 nucleotides read TGTGCCAGCAGTTTGCGACAGGGTAGGAACACTGAAGCTTTCTTT. Translating it yields CASSLRQGRNTEAFF.

In this sample, this clonotype turned up a few times. The chain joins TRBV6-5 to TRBJ1-1; no clear D gene. The ends were cut back, 6 bases at V and 0 bases at J, with 11 bases in the middle. This CDR3 region has 14 residues. Germline V lookup: CDR1 MNHEY, CDR2 SVGAGI. The CDR3 is CASRFDTVNTEAFF. CDR3 nucleotides: TGTGCCAGCAGATTCGACACCGTGAACACTGAAGCTTTCTTT.

The chain is built from TRBV20-1 and TRBJ1-2, with no clear D. From germline, CDR1 is DFQATT and CDR2 SNEGSKA (reference sequence). This CDR3 comprises 12 residues. Deletions cut 3 bases from V and 2 bases from J, with 7 bases between. CDR3 DNA: TGCAGTGCTAGTTTTGAAAACTATGGCTACACCTTC. This encodes CSASFENYGYTF.

V and J are TRBV19 and TRBJ2-1; D is possibly TRBD2 (6 bases). CDR1 is LNHDA, CDR2 SQIVND, per germline (reference sequence). CDR3 length: 12 amino acids. V dropped 8 bases and J dropped 4 bases, with 9 bases sitting between them. CDR3 sequence: CASLSGYNEQFF. Here the CDR3 DNA reads TGTGCCAGTCTGAGCGGGTACAATGAGCAGTTCTTC.

CDR3 in DNA: TGTGCCAGCAGCTCGAATACCGGGACAGGGATCTACGAGCAGTACTTC. This sequence encodes CASSSNTGTGIYEQYF. The V gene is TRBV7-3, the J gene TRBJ2-7; 9 positions match TRBD1. Germline V CDR1 and CDR2: SGHTA, FQGTGA. The CDR3 contains 16 residues. Losses at the gene ends were 4 bases for V and 3 bases for J; bases not matched to a gene: 10.

This clonotype occurred a few times. The genes are TRBV11-3 and TRBJ2-3; D may be TRBD2 (6 bases). This CDR3 is 15 amino acids long. Trimming left V 5 bases short and J 4 bases short, with 16 bases between. Germline CDR1 and CDR2: SGHNT and YENEEA. The CDR3 sequence is CASSLAAGRPDTQYF. In nucleotides, the CDR3 is TGTGCCAGCAGCCTCGCGGCGGGACGGCCAGATACGCAGTATTTT.

This clonotype was seen more than once but under ten times. The rearrangement joins TRBV5-4 to TRBJ2-2, with a tentative D call TRBD1 (6 bases). Germline assignment: CDR1 SGHNT and CDR2 YYREEE (reference sequence). The ends were cut back, 3 bases at V and 0 bases at J, with 15 bases in the middle. The CDR3 runs to 17 residues. The CDR3 DNA is TGTGCCAGCAGCTCGGCCGGACAGCGCGCGAACACCGGGGAGCTGTTTTTT. Protein: CASSSAGQRANTGELFF.

The chain has TRBV12-3 or TRBV12-4 and TRBJ1-1; D might be TRBD1 (5 bases). V was cut by 10 bases and J by 2 bases, with 14 bases left in between. CDR3 length: 13 residues. The CDR3 sequence is CATAWGHNTEAFF. In nucleotides, the CDR3 is TGTGCCACCGCATGGGGCCACAACACTGAAGCTTTCTTT.

This clonotype was seen a few times. The chain combines TRBV18 with TRBJ2-2; D call uncertain. Germline-derived CDR1 and CDR2 are KGHSH and LQKENI. The CDR3 has 13 amino acids. V lost 6 bases, J lost 5 bases, and 10 bases lay in between. The CDR3 reads CASSNRSTGELFF. CDR3 in DNA: TGTGCCAGCTCTAACCGGAGTACCGGGGAGCTGTTTTTT.

This chain links TRBV7-8 with TRBJ1-2; possible D gene TRBD1, 5 bases. Trimming took off 4 bases at V and 8 bases at J, with 20 bases between the two ends. The CDR3 has 15 residues. The germline V gene encodes CDR1 SGHVS and CDR2 FQNEAQ. The CDR3 region has the DNA TGTGCCAGCAGCTGGTCTACCGGGACTCCTATGGGCTACACCTTC. Protein: CASSWSTGTPMGYTF.

This clonotype was seen only a few times. The gene calls are TRBV12-3 or TRBV12-4 and TRBJ1-5, with D uncertain. Between the trimmed V and J ends, which lost 1 base and 0 bases, there was a span of 10 bases. The CDR3 length is 16 residues. CDR3: CASSLEGALSNQPQHF. The CDR3 DNA sequence: TGTGCCAGCAGTTTAGAAGGAGCTCTTAGCAATCAGCCCCAGCATTTT.

The V gene is TRBV4-2, the J gene TRBJ2-7, with 12 nucleotides matching TRBD2. Trimming removed 1 base from V and 2 bases from J; junction bases left unmatched: 0. The germline CDR1 and CDR2 sequences are LGHNA and YNFKEQ. There are 15 residues in the CDR3. The CDR3 DNA is TGTGCCAGCAGCCAAGGGACTAGCGGGGCCTACGAGCAGTACTTC. Protein sequence: CASSQGTSGAYEQYF.

There are many counts of this clonotype. The CDR3 DNA reads as TGCAGCGGGTCCGGGACTAGCGGGAGTAGCACAGATACGCAGTATTTT. This codes for CSGSGTSGSSTDTQYF. The rearrangement links TRBV29-1 to TRBJ2-3; TRBD2 matches at 14 bases. V gave up 7 bases and J gave up 0 bases; unmatched junction bases: 6. The CDR3 covers 16 residues. The germline gives CDR1 SQVTM, CDR2 ANQGSEA.

V and J are TRBV6-6 and TRBJ2-7; 8 nucleotides agree with TRBD1. V shed 4 bases, J shed 8 bases, and the junction held 10 bases outside the gene matches. Germline V gene data show CDR1 as MNHNY and CDR2 as SVGAGI (reference sequence). The CDR3 loop spans 14 amino acids. The CDR3 loop is CASSFRRTGQKQYF. In DNA, the CDR3 is TGTGCCAGCAGTTTTCGAAGGACAGGGCAGAAGCAGTACTTC.

The chain's CDR3 is CAISESGVGNGGYTF. The CDR3 nucleotides read TGTGCCATCAGTGAGAGTGGGGTTGGGAATGGCGGCTACACCTTC. The chain uses TRBV10-3 and TRBJ1-2; D remains ambiguous. Germline loops: CDR1 ENHRY, CDR2 SYGVKD. The CDR3 extends over 15 amino acids. V was clipped by 2 bases and J by 8 bases, with 18 bases between them.

J is TRBJ1-2 and V is TRBV19; the match to TRBD1 covers 7 bases. This CDR3 has 13 amino acids. CDR1 and CDR2 from the germline V gene are LNHDA and SQIVND (reference sequence). Trimming at V came to 4 bases and at J to 8 bases, leaving 7 bases not matched to a gene. The CDR3: CASSRQGRSGYTF. CDR3 DNA sequence: TGTGCCAGTAGTAGACAGGGTAGGTCCGGCTACACCTTC.

V and J are TRBV20-1 and TRBJ2-7; 12 nucleotides match TRBD2. Trimming cost V 6 bases and J 9 bases; bases outside gene matches: 9. This CDR3 spans 13 amino acids. Germline CDR1 and CDR2: DFQATT and SNEGSKA (reference sequence). The DNA of the CDR3 is TGCAGTGCGCTACTAGCGGGAGGACCAGGGCAGTACTTC. Encoded protein: CSALLAGGPGQYF.

The V and J genes are TRBV12-3 or TRBV12-4 and TRBJ1-1; 11 nucleotides line up with TRBD1. V shed 5 bases and J 2 bases; nucleotides not matched to a gene: 4. The CDR3 loop spans 15 amino acids. In nucleotides, the CDR3 is TGTGCCAGCAGTCCGGACAGGGGGCTTAACACTGAAGCTTTCTTT. Protein product: CASSPDRGLNTEAFF.

This clonotype was seen a handful of times. For the CDR3, the DNA is TGCAGTGCCCTACCTAACCGAGCGGGGTTTAACTATGGCTACACCTTC. Amino acid sequence: CSALPNRAGFNYGYTF. J is TRBJ1-2 and V is TRBV20-1; D remains ambiguous. V was pared by 6 bases and J by 1 base, with 21 bases between. Looked up from germline, CDR1 is DFQATT and CDR2 is SNEGSKA (reference sequence). The CDR3 sequence is 16 residues long.

This clonotype appeared many times. The chain uses TRBV6-4 and TRBJ2-1; 10 bases fit TRBD2. The CDR3 runs to 15 residues. In germline, CDR1 is MRHNA, CDR2 SNTAGT. Unmatched junction bases numbered 2, after V lost 3 bases and J lost 3 bases. The chain's CDR3 is CASSEIAGGYNEQFF. The CDR3 DNA follows: TGTGCCAGCAGTGAGATAGCGGGGGGCTACAATGAGCAGTTCTTC.

The CDR3 coding sequence is TGCGCCAGCAGCTTTGGGACTACGGCCTACGAGCAGTACTTC. This sequence encodes CASSFGTTAYEQYF. The chain couples TRBV5-1 to TRBJ2-7; TRBD2 matches 7 bases. This CDR3 is built from 14 residues. Germline-derived CDR1 and CDR2 are SGHRS and YFSETQ. After removal of 2 bases from V and 2 bases from J, the junction contained 4 bases not matched to a gene.

This clonotype was counted at least ten times. The rearrangement uses TRBV9 and TRBJ2-1; 8 positions agree with TRBD1. Trimming at V came to 4 bases and at J to 5 bases, leaving 5 bases not matched to a gene. Looked up from germline, CDR1 is SGDLS and CDR2 is YYNGEE. This CDR3 is built from 14 residues. The CDR3 region is CASSPRTGNNEQFF. For the CDR3, the DNA is TGTGCCAGCAGCCCCCGGACAGGGAACAATGAGCAGTTCTTC.

The rearrangement links TRBV15 to TRBJ2-5; the D is unclear. Germline loops: CDR1 LNHNV, CDR2 YYDKDF (reference sequence). Trimming removed 0 bases from V and 2 bases from J, with 7 bases in between. The CDR3 contains 14 residues. The CDR3 nucleotides read TGTGCCACCAGCAGAGAGTCTCGTCAAGAGACCCAGTACTTC. Translating it yields CATSRESRQETQYF.

Only a few counts were recorded for this clonotype. The rearrangement links TRBV5-1 to TRBJ2-5; 7 nucleotides line up with TRBD2. The CDR3 spans 15 residues. Looked up from germline, CDR1 is SGHRS and CDR2 is YFSETQ. J was trimmed by 3 bases and V by 6 bases; bases with no gene match: 11. CDR3 amino acids: CASKIGGRLEETQYF. The CDR3 DNA reads as TGCGCCAGCAAGATCGGGGGGAGGTTGGAAGAGACCCAGTACTTC.

The rearrangement links TRBV27 to TRBJ1-1, with unresolved D. The CDR3 totals 12 residues. Germline-derived CDR1 and CDR2 are MNHEY and SMNVEV (reference sequence). Trimming took off 5 bases at V and 12 bases at J, with 16 bases between the two ends. For the CDR3, the DNA is TGTGCCAGCAGTCCCCTGGCGGGTGGGTCTTTCTTT. Amino acids: CASSPLAGGSFF.